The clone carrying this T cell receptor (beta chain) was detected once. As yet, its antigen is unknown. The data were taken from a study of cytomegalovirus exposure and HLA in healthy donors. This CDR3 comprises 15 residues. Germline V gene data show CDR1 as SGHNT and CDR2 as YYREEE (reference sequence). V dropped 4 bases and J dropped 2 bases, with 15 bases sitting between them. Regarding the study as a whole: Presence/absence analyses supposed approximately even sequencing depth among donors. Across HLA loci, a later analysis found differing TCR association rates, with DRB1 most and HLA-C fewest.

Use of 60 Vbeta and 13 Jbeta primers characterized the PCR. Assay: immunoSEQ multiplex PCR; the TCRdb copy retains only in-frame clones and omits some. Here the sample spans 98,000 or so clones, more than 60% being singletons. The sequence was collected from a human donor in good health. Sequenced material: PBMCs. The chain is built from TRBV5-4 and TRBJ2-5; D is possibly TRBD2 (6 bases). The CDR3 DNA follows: TGTGCCAGCAGCCACTCGCTAGCGCGACAAGAGACCCAGTACTTC. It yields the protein CASSHSLARQETQYF.